The clone carrying this TCR beta chain was found a few times. The antigen remains unidentified. This record belongs to a study of CD4 T cells in relation to SARS-CoV-2 and coronaviruses. CDR3 length: 15 residues. V was trimmed by 6 bases and J by 2 bases, leaving 14 bases between them. Germline values: CDR1 MDHEN, CDR2 SYDVKM. The repertoire was sequenced with immunoSEQ multiplex PCR; TCRdb's copy has only in-frame clones and lacks some. The sample has approximately 41,000 clones, around four fifths seen once. Sample: memory CD4+ T cells from PBMCs, cultured in vitro. The receptor was isolated from an adult with COVID-19. The chain links TRBV28 to TRBJ1-5; weak D call: TRBD1 (5 bases). DNA of the CDR3: TGTGCCAGCAGGGAGGTTCAGGGAGGCAATCAGCCCCAGCATTTT. Translating it yields CASREVQGGNQPQHF.